This T cell receptor (beta chain) was captured by sequencing in a study of human T cells and chemical hapten exposure. TCRdb redid the calling of the RACE reads with MiXCR, one entry per CDR3 protein. The repertoire consists of around 250,000 distinct CDR3 sequences, with about 9.4% occurring once and the leading ten covering 2.3%. Time point: pre-sensitization, week 0. Described treatment: therapeutic diphenylcyclopropenone sensitization with weekly scalp DPC. Unfractionated whole blood served as the source for total RNA extraction. This clonotype was observed a few times. V was pared by 2 bases and J by 4 bases, with 6 bases between. This CDR3 contains 13 residues. Germline V gene data show CDR1 as MNHEY and CDR2 as SVGEGT.

The chain links TRBV6-2 or TRBV6-3 to TRBJ2-1; no clear D. The TCR originated in a woman in her thirties or forties with alopecia areata. Some clones in this sample may be carry-over from other donors' samples. The sample in question was whole blood, obtained in connection with sensitization to the hapten diphenylcyclopropenone (DPC). CDR3 region: CASSYPSYNEQFF. The CDR3 DNA follows: TGTGCCAGCAGTTACCCGAGTTACAATGAGCAGTTCTTC.